A single sample gave rise to the 29 T cell receptor beta chains below, sequenced in a study of sequential checkpoint blockade in melanoma. TCRdb's copy holds only in-frame clones and misses some; the assay was immunoSEQ multiplex PCR. The sample lists about 18,000 clones, less than 30% occurring once. This sample's treatment: randomized to nivolumab then ipilimumab (arm A) or the reverse (arm B). Sequencing was performed on tumor tissue (inferred from file names), taken from a patient given nivolumab and ipilimumab in sequence. The receptors were sampled from a human donor with melanoma.

The chain couples TRBV19 to TRBJ2-7; 11 bases agree with TRBD1. The ends lost 3 bases at V and 3 bases at J; junction bases unmatched: 4. This CDR3 spans 15 amino acids. Germline CDR1 LNHDA, CDR2 SQIVND (reference sequence). The CDR3 loop reads CASSILGTGGYEQYF. In DNA, the CDR3 is TGTGCCAGTAGTATTCTTGGGACAGGGGGCTACGAGCAGTACTTC.

This clone has a handful of counts. The chain carries TRBV11-3 and TRBJ2-1, with 9 bases matching TRBD1. This CDR3 region has 14 residues. V was clipped by 5 bases and J by 11 bases; unmatched bases: 10. CDR1 SGHNT and CDR2 YENEEA come from the germline V gene. The DNA for the CDR3 is TGTGCCAGCAGCCCGGGGACAGGGCGGGAGAAGCAGTTCTTC. As protein: CASSPGTGREKQFF.

This clone was picked up a small number of times. The J gene is TRBJ1-3, the V gene TRBV28, with D uncertain. The V end was cut by 2 bases, the J end by 0 bases, with 14 bases between. The CDR3 has 17 amino acids. The V gene's germline CDR1 is MDHEN and CDR2 SYDVKM. CDR3 amino acids: CASSLRPEANSGNTIYF. CDR3 bases: TGTGCCAGCAGTTTAAGGCCGGAGGCGAACTCTGGAAACACCATATATTTT.

The chain uses TRBV6-8 and TRBJ1-5; no definite D call. V was shortened by 10 bases and J by 3 bases, with 13 bases between the two germline ends. The CDR3 has 13 residues. CDR1 is MNHGY, CDR2 SAAAGT, per germline. The CDR3, as DNA: TGTGCCATCCAGTCGGCAAACAATCAGCCCCAGCATTTT. Amino acid sequence: CAIQSANNQPQHF.

Here the CDR3 DNA reads TGCGCCAGCAGCTTGGCGACGGTCTCCTACGAGCAGTACTTC. This translates into CASSLATVSYEQYF. The V gene is TRBV5-1, the J gene TRBJ2-7; D gene ambiguous. Trimming stripped 0 bases from V and 0 bases from J, with 7 bases between. Germline assignment: CDR1 SGHRS and CDR2 YFSETQ. This CDR3 region has 14 residues.

This clone was seen only a few times. The chain combines TRBV28 with TRBJ2-7; D perhaps matches TRBD1 (6 bases). CDR1 MDHEN and CDR2 SYDVKM come from the germline V gene. V was cut by 1 base and J by 0 bases, with 7 bases left in between. The CDR3 is made up of 14 amino acids. In DNA form, the CDR3 reads TGTGCCAGCAGTTTATCAGGGGACTCCTACGAGCAGTACTTC. Its protein product is CASSLSGDSYEQYF.

This clone was counted ten times or more. The rearrangement uses TRBV11-3 and TRBJ1-2; a possible D gene is TRBD1 (5 bases). The CDR3 spans 14 residues. Germline V gene data show CDR1 as SGHNT and CDR2 as YENEEA. V was shortened by 3 bases and J by 4 bases, with 12 bases between the two germline ends. The CDR3 loop is CASSFRDRRYGYTF. DNA of the CDR3: TGTGCCAGCAGCTTCAGGGATCGGCGCTATGGCTACACCTTC.

The table lists this clone with a few counts. The rearrangement joins TRBV28 to TRBJ2-1; 9 bases are a match to TRBD2. J lost 7 bases, V lost 7 bases, and 14 bases had no gene match. This CDR3 region has 16 residues. CDR1 and CDR2 from the germline V gene are MDHEN and SYDVKM. The chain's CDR3 is CASTPRGSGRGNEQFF. As DNA, the CDR3 is TGTGCCAGCACACCACGCGGTAGCGGGAGAGGGAATGAGCAGTTCTTC.

This clone was detected many times. V is TRBV11-3 and J is TRBJ2-2, with D perhaps being TRBD1 or TRBD2 (5 bases each). The CDR3 covers 14 residues. Trimming cost V 8 bases and J 7 bases, with 17 bases left between them. Germline-derived CDR1 and CDR2 are SGHNT and YENEEA. The DNA of the CDR3 is TGTGCCAGCCAGGGAGCGGCCCGGGGCGGGGAGCTGTTTTTT. This gives the protein CASQGAARGGELFF.

The rearrangement uses TRBV12-5 and TRBJ1-1; D unclear. The CDR3 has 11 amino acids. Germline V gene lookup returns CDR1 LGHNT and CDR2 FRNRAP. CDR3 bases: TGTGCCAGCGGAAGATACACTGAAGCTTTCTTT. Its protein is CASGRYTEAFF. The variable domain in full, completed from reference TRBV12-5 and TRBJ1-1, reads DARVTQTPRHKVTEMGQEVTMRCQPILGHNTVFWYRQTMMQGLELLAYFRNRAPLDDSGMPKDRFSAEMPDATLATLKIQPSEPRDSAVYFCASGRYTEAFFGQGTRLTVV.

V usage is TRBV19 and J usage is TRBJ1-5; no reliable D call. Germline CDR1 is LNHDA and CDR2 is SQIVND (reference sequence). The V and J ends lost 7 bases and 5 bases respectively, with 21 bases between them. CDR3 length: 16 residues. The CDR3 DNA is TGTGCCAGTAACCTCATCTTGGGTGTACCAGATCAGCCCCAGCATTTT. Its translation is CASNLILGVPDQPQHF.

This chain connects TRBV18 to TRBJ2-2; no firm D call. The germline CDR1 and CDR2 sequences are KGHSH and LQKENI. The length of the CDR3 is 16 residues. V was clipped by 3 bases and J by 3 bases, with 14 bases between them. CDR3 sequence reads: CASSPRMGLDTGELFF. CDR3 coding DNA: TGTGCCAGCTCACCTAGGATGGGTTTGGACACCGGGGAGCTGTTTTTT.

This clone was recorded a few times. The J gene is TRBJ2-5, the V gene TRBV28; 11 positions match TRBD2. Per germline, CDR1 MDHEN and CDR2 SYDVKM. V shed 2 bases and J 1 base; nucleotides not matched to a gene: 6. The CDR3 covers 17 residues. CDR3 DNA sequence: TGTGCCAGCAGTTTAATGTTAGCGGGAGGGCCCCAAGAGACCCAGTACTTC. Translation: CASSLMLAGGPQETQYF.

The rearrangement links TRBV29-1 to TRBJ2-1; 7 bases are shared with TRBD1. The CDR3 sequence is 14 residues long. Germline values: CDR1 SQVTM, CDR2 ANQGSEA. Trimming took 3 bases from V and 1 from J; bases not matched to a gene: 3. The CDR3 sequence is CSVDGTVSYNEQFF. CDR3 DNA sequence: TGCAGCGTTGATGGGACAGTTTCCTACAATGAGCAGTTCTTC.

The chain employs TRBV9 and TRBJ2-2; 12 positions match TRBD2. Germline loops: CDR1 SGDLS, CDR2 YYNGEE. This CDR3 has 16 residues. V lost 4 bases to trimming and J lost 4 bases; unmatched junction nucleotides: 5. Here the CDR3 DNA reads TGTGCCAGCAGCCCGCGACTAGCGGGAGCCACCGGGGAGCTGTTTTTT. Amino acid sequence: CASSPRLAGATGELFF.

This clone was counted only a few times. The rearrangement uses TRBV6-8 and TRBJ1-2; D is perhaps TRBD1 (6 bases). Germline assignment: CDR1 MNHGY and CDR2 SAAAGT. Between the trimmed V and J ends, which lost 6 bases and 1 base, there was a span of 12 bases. This CDR3 contains 14 residues. The CDR3 loop reads CASRRGVGNYGYTF. CDR3 nucleotide sequence: TGTGCCAGCAGAAGGGGGGTCGGTAACTATGGCTACACCTTC.

This clone came up a few times. The chain recombines TRBV11-3 with TRBJ2-1; 8 nucleotides agree with TRBD2. The CDR3 has 16 amino acids. Germline lookup yields CDR1 SGHNT and CDR2 YENEEA. V lost 2 bases, J lost 1 base, and 4 bases stayed unmatched. The CDR3 loop reads CASSLTERGSYNEQFF. In DNA, the CDR3 is TGTGCCAGCAGCTTAACCGAGCGGGGGTCCTACAATGAGCAGTTCTTC.

The chain uses TRBV6-8 and TRBJ2-7, with 10 positions matching TRBD1. Germline trimming cut 5 bases from V and 4 bases from J; bases unmatched to any gene: 5. CDR3 size: 14 residues. Germline V gene lookup returns CDR1 MNHGY and CDR2 SAAAGT. This chain's CDR3 is CASSATGGLYEQYF. CDR3 bases: TGTGCCAGCAGTGCGACAGGGGGCCTATACGAGCAGTACTTC.

This clone has a handful of counts. The chain couples TRBV6-8 to TRBJ2-7, with D maybe TRBD2 (6 bases). Germline-derived CDR1 and CDR2 are MNHGY and SAAAGT. The CDR3 consists of 16 residues. The V gene lost 6 bases and the J gene lost 1 base, with 19 bases spanning the gap. CDR3: CASSDLGAGGSYEQYF. CDR3 in DNA: TGTGCCAGCAGCGACTTGGGAGCGGGTGGTTCCTACGAGCAGTACTTC.

The genes are TRBV30 and TRBJ1-1, with 7 positions matching TRBD1. CDR3 length: 14 residues. Trimming cost V 5 bases and J 8 bases; bases outside gene matches: 14. The germline CDR1 and CDR2 sequences are GTSNPN and SVGIG (reference sequence). In DNA, the CDR3 is TGTGCCTGGGGACGACGACAGGGAATCGGCGAAGCTTTCTTT. Translation: CAWGRRQGIGEAFF.

This clone was observed once. The CDR3 reads CASSLDPSYNEQFF. The CDR3 bases are TGTGCCAGCAGTTTAGACCCCTCCTACAATGAGCAGTTCTTC. The chain joins TRBV28 to TRBJ2-1; D not resolved. Germline assignment: CDR1 MDHEN and CDR2 SYDVKM. The CDR3 is 14 amino acids. The germline V and J ends were trimmed by 2 bases and 0 bases, with 5 bases remaining between them.

There are a few counts of this clone. The genes are TRBV9 and TRBJ2-7; 12 positions match TRBD2. CDR3 length equals 16 residues. Germline V CDR1 and CDR2: SGDLS, YYNGEE. Trimming cost V 3 bases and J 2 bases; bases outside gene matches: 6. For the CDR3, the DNA is TGTGCCAGCAGCGCCCGACTAGCGGGAGAGGCCTACGAGCAGTACTTC. This codes for CASSARLAGEAYEQYF.

The CDR3 sequence is CASSLTSGIAYEQYF. The CDR3 coding sequence is TGCGCCAGCAGCTTGACCAGCGGAATCGCCTACGAGCAGTACTTC. The V and J genes are TRBV5-1 and TRBJ2-7; perhaps TRBD2 as D (5 bases). The CDR3 runs 15 residues. Looked up from germline, CDR1 is SGHRS and CDR2 is YFSETQ. The V end was cut by 1 base, the J end by 2 bases, with 13 bases between.

The genes are TRBV4-1 and TRBJ1-1, with unresolved D. This CDR3 spans 15 amino acids. Germline V CDR1 and CDR2: MGHRA, YSYEKL. Trimming removed 3 bases at V and 1 base at J, with 12 bases between. Here the CDR3 reads CASSQSPAANTEAFF. CDR3 nucleotides: TGCGCCAGCAGCCAGTCCCCCGCGGCGAACACTGAAGCTTTCTTT.

The chain is built from TRBV19 and TRBJ2-3; D is undetermined. This CDR3 is built from 15 residues. V shed 4 bases and J shed 1 base, with 12 bases lying between them. Germline V gene lookup returns CDR1 LNHDA and CDR2 SQIVND (reference sequence). The chain's CDR3 is CASSTPGGGTDTQYF. The CDR3 DNA reads as TGTGCCAGTAGTACCCCAGGTGGAGGCACAGATACGCAGTATTTT.

This clone has more than one count but fewer than ten. This sequence joins TRBV6-8 and TRBJ1-4; D possibly corresponds to TRBD1 (6 bases). This CDR3 comprises 15 residues. V shed 6 bases and J shed 0 bases, with 11 bases lying between them. Per germline, CDR1 MNHGY and CDR2 SAAAGT. The CDR3 nucleotides read TGTGCCAGCAGACAGGGACTTGCAACTAATGAAAAACTGTTTTTT. It is translated as CASRQGLATNEKLFF.

This sequence joins TRBV5-1 and TRBJ2-1; 8 bases are shared with TRBD2. The germline V gene encodes CDR1 SGHRS and CDR2 YFSETQ. This CDR3 is built from 18 residues. V was clipped by 1 base and J by 1 base; unmatched bases: 10. The CDR3 spells CASSLPQGLEYSYNEQFF. The CDR3 DNA reads TGCGCCAGCAGCTTGCCCCAGGGACTAGAATATTCCTACAATGAGCAGTTCTTC.

This clone showed up just a few times. The V gene is TRBV9, the J gene TRBJ1-5; unclear D gene. The germline V and J ends were trimmed by 5 bases and 3 bases, with 6 bases remaining between them. Germline-derived CDR1 and CDR2 are SGDLS and YYNGEE. CDR3 size: 12 residues. DNA for the CDR3: TGTGCCAGCAGGAGGATCAATCAGCCCCAGCATTTT. It is translated as CASRRINQPQHF.

This clone was seen many times. The chain combines TRBV11-3 with TRBJ2-5; weak D call: TRBD2 (6 bases). Deletions cut 3 bases from V and 0 bases from J, with 11 bases between. The germline V gene has CDR1 SGHNT and CDR2 YENEEA. This CDR3 has 15 residues. CDR3 sequence (DNA): TGTGCCAGCAGCTTGGCCGGGAGACACCAAGAGACCCAGTACTTC. As protein: CASSLAGRHQETQYF. Filled out from reference TRBV11-3 and TRBJ2-5, the complete variable domain reads EAGVVQSPRYKIIEKKQPVAFWCNPISGHNTLYWYLQNLGQGPELLIRYENEEAVDDSQLPKDRFSAERLKGVDSTLKIQPAELGDSAVYLCASSLAGRHQETQYFGPGTRLLVL.